A single sample is the source of the 17 T cell receptor beta chains below, sequenced in a study of immune cell composition in non-small cell lung cancer. Sequenced by immunoSEQ multiplex PCR; TCRdb stores in-frame clones only, minus some. The sample includes around 5,600 clones, roughly nine tenths of them seen just once. The normal lung sample lay at least 3 cm, and maximally far, from the tumour. Sequencing was done on a sample of non-adjacent lung tissue. These receptors were obtained from a human donor with non-small cell lung cancer.

The rearrangement links TRBV27 to TRBJ1-5; maybe TRBD1 (6 bases). There are 16 residues in the CDR3. The germline CDR1 and CDR2 sequences are MNHEY and SMNVEV (reference sequence). V lost 4 bases to trimming and J lost 4 bases, with 17 bases between them. The CDR3 region is CASSSRYRDGNQPQHF. DNA of the CDR3: TGTGCCAGCAGTTCCCGTTACAGGGATGGAAATCAGCCCCAGCATTTT.

The table lists this clone with a count of one. J is TRBJ2-5 and V is TRBV7-3; the D is unclear. CDR1 is SGHTA, CDR2 FQGTGA, per germline. V was clipped by 1 base and J by 4 bases, with 7 bases between them. CDR3 length equals 13 residues. CDR3 coding DNA: TGTGCCAGCAGCTTAATAGTTACAGAGACCCAGTACTTC. Amino acids: CASSLIVTETQYF.

The chain is built from TRBV11-2 and TRBJ2-7; possibly TRBD1 for D (7 bases). Germline CDR1 reads SGHAT; CDR2 reads FQNNGV. V was clipped by 1 base and J by 3 bases, with 10 bases between them. The CDR3 is made up of 14 amino acids. The CDR3 loop is CASSLAGGIYEQYF. The CDR3 DNA reads TGTGCCAGCAGCTTAGCAGGGGGGATCTACGAGCAGTACTTC.

The CDR3 sequence: CASSQQGGRDTGELFF. Written as DNA, the CDR3 is TGTGCCAGCAGCCAGCAGGGAGGGCGTGACACCGGGGAGCTGTTTTTT. The genes are TRBV11-3 and TRBJ2-2; 7 nucleotides agree with TRBD2. This CDR3 is built from 16 residues. Germline loops: CDR1 SGHNT, CDR2 YENEEA. After removal of 5 bases from V and 3 bases from J, the junction contained 9 bases not matched to a gene.

V and J are TRBV15 and TRBJ2-1; 9 bases fit TRBD2. The trim removed 0 bases at V and 7 bases at J, leaving 10 bases unmatched. Looked up from germline, CDR1 is LNHNV and CDR2 is YYDKDF (reference sequence). CDR3 size: 17 residues. DNA of the CDR3: TGTGCCACCAGCAGAGATAGAGGGGCGGGAGGGGGGAATGAGCAGTTCTTC. It translates to CATSRDRGAGGGNEQFF.

The chain employs TRBV29-1 and TRBJ2-1; 8 bases align to TRBD2. Germline V lookup: CDR1 SQVTM, CDR2 ANQGSEA. Germline trimming cut 1 base from V and 7 bases from J; bases unmatched to any gene: 6. The CDR3 loop spans 14 amino acids. This chain's CDR3 is CSVEGLALWNEQFF. Written as DNA, the CDR3 is TGCAGCGTTGAAGGACTAGCGTTATGGAATGAGCAGTTCTTC.

The rearrangement joins TRBV7-2 to TRBJ2-1; TRBD1 aligns across 7 bases. Germline trimming cut 1 base from V and 6 bases from J; bases unmatched to any gene: 12. Germline-derived CDR1 and CDR2 are SGHTA and FQGNSA. This CDR3 is 17 amino acids long. The DNA for the CDR3 is TGTGCCAGCAGCTTAGAGCCCCAGGGGCCAGGGGGCAATGAGCAGTTCTTC. It yields the protein CASSLEPQGPGGNEQFF. Together with reference TRBV7-2 and TRBJ2-1, the CDR3 gives the full variable domain: GAGVSQSPSNKVTEKGKDVELRCDPISGHTALYWYRQSLGQGLEFLIYFQGNSAPDKSGLPSDRFSAERTGGSVSTLTIQRTQQEDSAVYLCASSLEPQGPGGNEQFFGPGTRLTVL.

The J gene is TRBJ2-5, the V gene TRBV7-2, with D unresolved. In germline, CDR1 is SGHTA, CDR2 FQGNSA. The CDR3 covers 15 residues. Deletions cut 0 bases from V and 5 bases from J, with 13 bases between. As DNA, the CDR3 is TGTGCCAGCAGCTTAGCGCCGCGGCCGTCCGAGACCCAGTACTTC. It codes for CASSLAPRPSETQYF.

This chain connects TRBV27 to TRBJ1-1, with 7 nucleotides matching TRBD1. With 8 bases clipped from V and 5 bases from J, the junction kept 8 bases outside the gene matches. This CDR3 is 13 amino acids long. The V gene's germline CDR1 is MNHEY and CDR2 SMNVEV (reference sequence). The CDR3 reads CASGQQGRTEAFF. CDR3 nucleotides: TGTGCCAGCGGACAACAGGGGAGGACTGAAGCTTTCTTT.

As regards this clone: Mismatch with germline at one junction end may stem from a read error. The chain recombines TRBV7-9 with TRBJ2-1, with TRBD1 matching 9 bases. Germline V gene lookup returns CDR1 SEHNR and CDR2 FQNEAQ (reference sequence). CDR3 length: 16 residues. CDR3 region: CASSIAGQGKKNEQFF. For the CDR3, the DNA is TGTGCCAGCAGCATAGCCGGACAGGGGAAGAAAAATGAGCAGTTCTTC.

This clone has just one count. This rearrangement joins TRBV7-6 to TRBJ2-1; D is ambiguous. The CDR3 contains 15 residues. The V and J ends lost 1 base and 8 bases respectively, with 15 bases between them. Germline V CDR1 and CDR2: SGHVS, FNYEAQ. CDR3 bases: TGTGCCAGCAGCTTAGGTGGAGTCCTAGACTATGAGCAGTTCTTC. Protein product: CASSLGGVLDYEQFF.

The chain recombines TRBV15 with TRBJ2-3; 8 bases align to TRBD1. Unmatched junction bases numbered 2, after V lost 5 bases and J lost 1 base. The CDR3 is 14 amino acids. CDR1 and CDR2 (germline): LNHNV, YYDKDF (reference sequence). The CDR3 DNA sequence: TGTGCCACCAGCTGGACAGGGCGCACAGATACGCAGTATTTT. Translating gives CATSWTGRTDTQYF.

The chain is built from TRBV9 and TRBJ2-3; 7 bases align to TRBD1. The CDR3 is made up of 14 amino acids. Germline lookup yields CDR1 SGDLS and CDR2 YYNGEE. The trim removed 2 bases at V and 4 bases at J, leaving 4 bases unmatched. The CDR3 nucleotides are TGTGCCAGCAGCGTGGACAGGCGTGCAGATACGCAGTATTTT. Its protein is CASSVDRRADTQYF.

This chain connects TRBV7-6 to TRBJ2-1; TRBD1 might be the D (5 bases). There are 14 residues in the CDR3. CDR1 SGHVS and CDR2 FNYEAQ come from the germline V gene. V lost 3 bases and J lost 7, with 13 bases in between. CDR3 DNA sequence: TGTGCCAGCAGCTTGTCAGGGTCCTTTAATGAGCAGTTCTTC. Protein product: CASSLSGSFNEQFF.

The chain uses TRBV28 and TRBJ1-1; D call uncertain. The CDR3 covers 12 residues. Germline loops: CDR1 MDHEN, CDR2 SYDVKM. V lost 11 bases, J lost 10 bases, and 20 bases lay in between. CDR3 sequence (DNA): TGTGCCTGCGTTGGAGGGCCAACGGGAGCTTTCTTT. Translated: CACVGGPTGAFF.

V is TRBV6-1 and J is TRBJ2-2, with TRBD2 matching over 10 bases. CDR3 length: 18 amino acids. Germline lookup yields CDR1 MNHNS and CDR2 SASEGT. With V trimmed by 3 bases and J by 5 bases, 12 bases remained unmatched. The CDR3 nucleotides are TGTGCCAGCAGTGATAGTATCCGACTAGCGGGCTTTACCGGGGAGCTGTTTTTT. Residues: CASSDSIRLAGFTGELFF.

The chain combines TRBV27 with TRBJ2-3; D might be TRBD2 (6 bases). Per the germline V gene, CDR1 is MNHEY and CDR2 is SMNVEV (reference sequence). The ends were cut back, 5 bases at V and 1 base at J, with 16 bases in the middle. The CDR3 covers 16 residues. The CDR3, as DNA: TGTGCCAGCAGTCCATTAGCGGCAAGGGGCACAGATACGCAGTATTTT. Translating gives CASSPLAARGTDTQYF.